One sample yielded the 20 T cell receptor beta chains listed below, sequenced in a study of cytomegalovirus exposure and HLA in healthy donors (dated by TCRdb to about 2017). The method behind the library was the immunoSEQ multiplex PCR assay. For the multiplex PCR, a mixture combining 60 forward primers for TCR Vbeta segments and 13 reverse primers for TCR Jbeta segments was used. TCRdb took over this immuneACCESS table, retaining in-frame rearrangements with V and J assigned. Such tables are incomplete; in checked studies, under half of the missing clones stem from an unresolved V gene, and the remainder is unexplained. For this sample the table gives around 150,000 clones, of which about 76% were detected only once. The biggest ten clones account for 7% to 8.5% of the sample. Sequencing used PBMCs. The receptors here all came from a male donor in good health and CMV-seropositive.

This clone was seen once. V gene TRBV27 combines with J gene TRBJ1-1, with D unclear. Per germline, CDR1 MNHEY and CDR2 SMNVEV (reference sequence). V was pared by 1 base and J by 1 base, with 7 bases between. This CDR3 comprises 14 residues. The CDR3 region is CASSLWEGNTEAFF. The CDR3 DNA follows: TGTGCCAGCAGTTTATGGGAGGGGAACACTGAAGCTTTCTTT.

The chain uses TRBV23-1 and TRBJ1-6; 7 positions agree with TRBD1. TRBV23-1 is filed as an ORF, its function uncertain. J gave up 8 bases and V 6 bases, and 7 bases lay outside the gene matches. The CDR3 sequence is 14 residues long. The CDR3 here is CASRRQGGDSPLHF. As DNA, the CDR3 is TGCGCCAGCAGGAGACAGGGTGGTGATTCACCCCTCCACTTT.

This clone was found a few times. The J gene is TRBJ2-2, the V gene TRBV30, with D possibly TRBD2 on 5 matching bases. Germline loops: CDR1 GTSNPN, CDR2 SVGIG (reference sequence). The CDR3 runs to 14 residues. Trimming removed 2 bases from V and 5 bases from J, with 12 bases in between. CDR3 sequence reads: CAWSTGIGTGELFF. The CDR3 nucleotides are TGTGCCTGGAGTACCGGGATCGGGACCGGGGAGCTGTTTTTT.

This chain links TRBV6-5 with TRBJ2-2, with 10 bases fitting TRBD1. Germline assignment: CDR1 MNHEY and CDR2 SVGAGI. This CDR3 spans 15 amino acids. The junction had 3 bases not matched to a gene; V was cut back by 5 bases and J by 3 bases. The DNA for the CDR3 is TGTGCCAGCAGTATGGGACAGGGGTACACCGGGGAGCTGTTTTTT. This encodes CASSMGQGYTGELFF.

This clone occurred once. This chain uses TRBV6-5 with TRBJ2-1; D not certain. V lost 5 bases and J 5 bases, leaving 16 bases between the germline ends. Germline V gives CDR1 MNHEY, CDR2 SVGAGI. This CDR3 has 15 residues. In nucleotides, the CDR3 is TGTGCCAGCAGTAACCCGGGTCCATATAACAATGAGCAGTTCTTC. Translating gives CASSNPGPYNNEQFF.

This clone was seen only once. V usage is TRBV9 and J usage is TRBJ1-1, with D uncertain. Trimming left V 3 bases short and J 3 bases short, with 9 bases between. The CDR3 runs 13 residues. Germline V lookup: CDR1 SGDLS, CDR2 YYNGEE. The CDR3 region has the DNA TGTGCCAGCAGCGAGAGCTTGGACACTGAAGCTTTCTTT. Amino acids: CASSESLDTEAFF.

V is TRBV5-1 and J is TRBJ2-1; 7 nucleotides line up with TRBD1. Germline CDR1 reads SGHRS; CDR2 reads YFSETQ. CDR3 length: 14 residues. The V gene end was trimmed by 7 bases and the J gene end by 8 bases; junction bases not matched to a gene: 12. The CDR3 nucleotides read TGCGCCAGCGGAACCGACAGGGCTGTAGATGAGCAGTTCTTC. Amino acids: CASGTDRAVDEQFF.

The chain has TRBV11-2 and TRBJ1-5; unclear D gene. The V and J ends lost 3 bases and 2 bases respectively, with 8 bases between them. This CDR3 has 14 residues. From germline, CDR1 is SGHAT and CDR2 FQNNGV. The CDR3 loop is CASSLDAGNQPQHF. The CDR3 nucleotides read TGTGCCAGCAGCTTGGATGCGGGCAATCAGCCCCAGCATTTT.

This clone was seen once. The chain uses TRBV9 and TRBJ1-1; D remains ambiguous. Germline lookup yields CDR1 SGDLS and CDR2 YYNGEE. The CDR3 has 14 residues. V shed 4 bases and J shed 1 base, with 11 bases lying between them. In nucleotides, the CDR3 is TGTGCCAGCAGCCCTACAACTACGAACACTGAAGCTTTCTTT. It encodes CASSPTTTNTEAFF. The whole variable domain, filled in from reference TRBV9 and TRBJ1-1, reads DSGVTQTPKHLITATGQRVTLRCSPRSGDLSVYWYQQSLDQGLQFLIQYYNGEERAKGNILERFSAQQFPDLHSELNLSSLELGDSALYFCASSPTTTNTEAFFGQGTRLTVV.

This clone was picked up a small number of times. The chain uses TRBV7-9 and TRBJ2-7; 7 bases are a match to TRBD2. The CDR3 has 14 residues. Germline V gives CDR1 SEHNR, CDR2 FQNEAQ (reference sequence). Losses at the gene ends were 0 bases for V and 2 bases for J; bases not matched to a gene: 1. The CDR3 loop is CASSLAGGAYEQYF. The CDR3 DNA reads TGTGCCAGCAGCTTAGCGGGAGGGGCCTACGAGCAGTACTTC.

In its sample, this clone was seen a few times. The chain uses TRBV10-1 and TRBJ1-3; D remains unclear. Trimming left V 0 bases short and J 1 base short, with 10 bases between. Germline lookup yields CDR1 WNHNN and CDR2 SYGVQD (reference sequence). The CDR3 extends over 16 amino acids. The CDR3 region is CASSESKTGSGNTIYF. CDR3 nucleotides: TGCGCCAGCAGTGAGTCGAAGACGGGATCTGGAAACACCATATATTTT.

This clone came up a few times. Different DNA sequences within this sample yield the same CDR3. This chain connects TRBV2 to TRBJ1-5; the D gene is possibly TRBD1 (5 bases). CDR3 length: 14 amino acids. Germline CDR1 SNHLY, CDR2 FYNNEI. Trimming stripped 4 bases from V and 1 base from J, with 8 bases between. The CDR3 reads CASSAGMSNQPQHF. CDR3 nucleotides: TGTGCCAGCAGTGCAGGGATGAGCAATCAGCCCCAGCATTTT.

The V and J genes are TRBV4-1 and TRBJ2-7; tentative D call: TRBD1 (6 bases). Trimming cost V 4 bases and J 3 bases, with 16 bases left between them. CDR1 is MGHRA, CDR2 YSYEKL, per germline. This CDR3 contains 15 residues. CDR3 in DNA: TGCGCCAGCAGCCTGAAGACAGGTACCTTCTACGAGCAGTACTTC. Translated: CASSLKTGTFYEQYF.

This sequence joins TRBV9 and TRBJ2-3; 7 bases fit TRBD2. The germline CDR1 and CDR2 sequences are SGDLS and YYNGEE. The length of the CDR3 is 17 residues. Losses at the gene ends were 2 bases for V and 0 bases for J; bases not matched to a gene: 9. The CDR3: CASSVPRGRESTDTQYF. In nucleotides, the CDR3 is TGTGCCAGCAGCGTCCCTCGTGGGCGGGAGAGCACAGATACGCAGTATTTT.

The gene calls are TRBV5-6 and TRBJ2-3; D unclear. In germline, CDR1 is SGHDT, CDR2 YYEEEE. The length of the CDR3 is 13 residues. The V and J ends lost 1 base and 11 bases respectively, with 14 bases between them. CDR3 nucleotide sequence: TGTGCCAGCAGCTTGTCAGACTTTCTGGGGCAGTATTTT. Translated, it gives CASSLSDFLGQYF. The entire variable domain, with the rest obtained from reference TRBV5-6 and TRBJ2-3, is as follows: DAGVTQSPTHLIKTRGQQVTLRCSPKSGHDTVSWYQQALGQGPQFIFQYYEEEERQRGNFPDRFSGHQFPNYSSELNVNALLLGDSALYLCASSLSDFLGQYFGPGTRLTVL.

This clone appeared a few times. The rearrangement joins TRBV6-1 to TRBJ2-3; D is perhaps TRBD2 (5 bases). Germline CDR1 reads MNHNS; CDR2 reads SASEGT. The CDR3 is made up of 16 amino acids. V was clipped by 3 bases and J by 4 bases, with 17 bases between them. The CDR3 nucleotides read TGTGCCAGCAGTGACGAGGGATTTGTCCTCGCAGATACGCAGTATTTT. Protein: CASSDEGFVLADTQYF.

This clone was seen a few times. This chain links TRBV5-1 with TRBJ1-1, with D hard to call. In germline, CDR1 is SGHRS, CDR2 YFSETQ. The CDR3 length is 13 residues. V was shortened by 0 bases and J by 2 bases, with 5 bases between the two germline ends. The CDR3 reads CASSLETNTEAFF. CDR3 coding DNA: TGCGCCAGCAGCTTGGAAACAAACACTGAAGCTTTCTTT.

The rearrangement links TRBV19 to TRBJ2-7, with 8 bases matching TRBD2. This CDR3 is 13 amino acids long. From germline, CDR1 is LNHDA and CDR2 SQIVND (reference sequence). V trimming: 5 bases; J trimming: 5 bases; junction bases outside the gene matches: 5. CDR3 bases: TGTGCCAGTAGTCACCGGGGGGGGCACGAGCAGTACTTC. Translated, it gives CASSHRGGHEQYF.

The V call is TRBV7-9, the J call TRBJ2-1; 8 bases agree with TRBD2. The CDR3 spans 16 residues. The V segment lost 1 base and the J segment 3 bases; nucleotides outside the gene matches: 5. The germline gives CDR1 SEHNR, CDR2 FQNEAQ (reference sequence). CDR3 nucleotide sequence: TGTGCCAGCAGCTTAGACCGGGGACTAGACTACAATGAGCAGTTCTTC. Translating it yields CASSLDRGLDYNEQFF. Variable domain in full (rest from reference TRBV7-9 and TRBJ2-1): DTGVSQNPRHKITKRGQNVTFRCDPISEHNRLYWYRQTLGQGPEFLTYFQNEAQLEKSRLLSDRFSAERPKGSFSTLEIQRTEQGDSAMYLCASSLDRGLDYNEQFFGPGTRLTVL.

This clone was detected once. This chain connects TRBV29-1 to TRBJ2-7; D gene ambiguous. Trimming pared 3 bases from V and 6 bases from J, leaving 15 bases between. Germline CDR1 and CDR2: SQVTM and ANQGSEA. The CDR3 is 13 amino acids. CDR3 sequence reads: CSVDPGTPPEQYF. In DNA form, the CDR3 reads TGCAGCGTTGATCCAGGTACACCCCCCGAGCAGTACTTC.